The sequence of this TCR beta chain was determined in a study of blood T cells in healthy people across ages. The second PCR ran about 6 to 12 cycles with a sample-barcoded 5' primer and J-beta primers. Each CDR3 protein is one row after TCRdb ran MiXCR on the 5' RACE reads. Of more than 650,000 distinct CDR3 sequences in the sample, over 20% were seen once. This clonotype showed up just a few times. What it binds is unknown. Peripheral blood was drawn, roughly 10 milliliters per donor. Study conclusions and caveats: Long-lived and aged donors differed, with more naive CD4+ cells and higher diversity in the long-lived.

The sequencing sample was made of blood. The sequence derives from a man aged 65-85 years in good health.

CDR3 loop: CSASRTSNTEAFF. The CDR3 DNA reads TGCAGTGCTAGTAGGACAAGCAACACTGAAGCTTTCTTT. The rearrangement joins TRBV20-1 to TRBJ1-1; a weak D match, TRBD1 (5 bases). V was trimmed by 3 bases and J by 2 bases, leaving 10 bases between them. Germline V gene lookup returns CDR1 DFQATT and CDR2 SNEGSKA (reference sequence). This CDR3 is built from 13 residues.